This T cell receptor (beta chain) was recovered during a study of human T cells and chemical hapten exposure. Regarding time point: patch test 2, 6 weeks after DPC sensitization. The treatment was: therapeutic diphenylcyclopropenone sensitization with weekly scalp DPC. TCRdb redid the calling of the RACE reads with MiXCR, one entry per CDR3 protein. Here the sample spans 360,000 or so distinct CDR3 sequences, about 6.9% being singletons. The junction had 8 bases not matched to a gene; V was cut back by 6 bases and J by 5 bases. CDR3 length: 14 residues. CDR1 and CDR2 (germline): MNHEY, SMNVEV (reference sequence). This clonotype was observed a handful of times.

The chain joins TRBV27 to TRBJ2-5; 8 bases match TRBD1. The clonotype originates from a woman younger than 30 with alopecia areata. Some clones in this sample may be carry-over from other donors' samples. Sequenced here: whole blood, sampled in connection with sensitization to the hapten diphenylcyclopropenone (DPC). This CDR3 reads CASRAGGAVETQYF. CDR3 DNA sequence: TGTGCCAGCAGGGCAGGGGGCGCGGTGGAGACCCAGTACTTC.